This is a list of T cell receptor beta chains from one sample in a study of OX40 agonist ivuxolimab in advanced cancers. Sequencing used immunoSEQ multiplex PCR; TCRdb keeps in-frame clones, though not all of them. The sample lists some 77,000 clones, just over 85% occurring once. The source material was CD4+ or CD8+ T cells sorted from blood, sampled in a trial of the OX40 agonist ivuxolimab. The receptors derive from an adult with an advanced solid tumor such as melanoma, head and neck, liver or kidney cancer. The CDR3 runs from the conserved cysteine through the conserved F or W. The order of the fields is J gene, clone size, D gene, V gene, CDR3 DNA, CDR3 protein. D genes are given only for firm matches. The size field is filled for only some rows; it gives once, few, many or a size class.

j_call: TRBJ1-2; clone_size: NA; d_call: NA; v_call: TRBV19; cdr3_nt: TGTGCCAGTAGTACCGCGGGGGCCGCCTTTGGCTACACCTTC; cdr3_aa: CASSTAGAAFGYTF
j_call: TRBJ1-4; clone_size: NA; d_call: NA; v_call: TRBV7-9; cdr3_nt: TGTGCCAGCAGCTTATCGGTTCGTGGGGGCACTAATGAAAAACTGTTTTTT; cdr3_aa: CASSLSVRGGTNEKLFF
j_call: TRBJ2-3; clone_size: once; d_call: TRBD2; v_call: TRBV7-3; cdr3_nt: TGTGCCAGCAGCTTTCGGGGGGGCCGAACAGATACGCAGTATTTT; cdr3_aa: CASSFRGGRTDTQYF
j_call: TRBJ2-5; clone_size: NA; d_call: TRBD2; v_call: TRBV2; cdr3_nt: TGTGCCAGCATCGCGGGGGAGCTGAAGACCCAGTACTTC; cdr3_aa: CASIAGELKTQYF
j_call: TRBJ2-3; clone_size: NA; d_call: NA; v_call: TRBV15; cdr3_nt: TGTGCCACCAGCACCCGGGACACGCGGCACACAGATACGCAGTATTTT; cdr3_aa: CATSTRDTRHTDTQYF
j_call: TRBJ1-5; clone_size: NA; d_call: NA; v_call: TRBV19; cdr3_nt: TGTGCCAGTAGTATCTTGTCTGACCGACAGGCGAGTCAGCCCCAGCATTTT; cdr3_aa: CASSILSDRQASQPQHF
j_call: TRBJ2-7; clone_size: NA; d_call: NA; v_call: TRBV29-1; cdr3_nt: TGCAGCGTTAAGACTTATGGTGGTTACGAGCAGTACTTC; cdr3_aa: CSVKTYGGYEQYF
j_call: TRBJ2-7; clone_size: NA; d_call: NA; v_call: TRBV10-2; cdr3_nt: TGCGCCAGCAGTTCGGACATCTACGAGCAGTACTTC; cdr3_aa: CASSSDIYEQYF
j_call: TRBJ2-2; clone_size: NA; d_call: NA; v_call: TRBV11-2; cdr3_nt: TGTGCCAGCAGCTTAAGTTGGGGGAACACCGGGGAGCTGTTTTTT; cdr3_aa: CASSLSWGNTGELFF
j_call: TRBJ1-2; clone_size: NA; d_call: NA; v_call: TRBV10-3; cdr3_nt: TGTGCCATCAGTGAGTCGCAGGGGTATCAGGATGGCTACACCTTC; cdr3_aa: CAISESQGYQDGYTF
j_call: TRBJ2-7; clone_size: NA; d_call: TRBD1; v_call: TRBV6-6; cdr3_nt: TGTGCCAGCAGTCCCCGGACAGGGGGATGGGAGCAGTACTTC; cdr3_aa: CASSPRTGGWEQYF
j_call: TRBJ2-2; clone_size: NA; d_call: NA; v_call: TRBV11-3; cdr3_nt: TGTGCCAGCAGTTACCCCGGGAGTAACACCGGGGAGCTGTTTTTT; cdr3_aa: CASSYPGSNTGELFF
j_call: TRBJ2-7; clone_size: NA; d_call: NA; v_call: TRBV4-2; cdr3_nt: TGTGCCAGCAGCCAAGAGGGCGCGTACGAGCAGTACTTC; cdr3_aa: CASSQEGAYEQYF
j_call: TRBJ1-2; clone_size: NA; d_call: NA; v_call: TRBV11-3; cdr3_nt: TGTGCCAGCAGCTTTAGCCAAACCTATGGCTACACCTTC; cdr3_aa: CASSFSQTYGYTF
j_call: TRBJ2-5; clone_size: NA; d_call: TRBD2; v_call: TRBV7-8; cdr3_nt: TGTGCCAGCAGCTTAGTGAGGTTCGCGGGAGTCGAGACCCAGTACTTC; cdr3_aa: CASSLVRFAGVETQYF
j_call: TRBJ2-1; clone_size: NA; d_call: TRBD2; v_call: TRBV7-2; cdr3_nt: TGTGCCAGCAGCTCTTTAGCGGGAGGATACAATGAGCAGTTCTTC; cdr3_aa: CASSSLAGGYNEQFF
j_call: TRBJ2-7; clone_size: NA; d_call: NA; v_call: TRBV2; cdr3_nt: TGTGCCAGCAGTGAAATCTTTTGGGAGACCACATACGAGCAGTACTTC; cdr3_aa: CASSEIFWETTYEQYF
j_call: TRBJ1-5; clone_size: NA; d_call: NA; v_call: TRBV10-1; cdr3_nt: TGCGCCAGCAGTGATGGGGGCGGGCAGCCCCAGCATTTT; cdr3_aa: CASSDGGGQPQHF
j_call: TRBJ2-5; clone_size: NA; d_call: TRBD1; v_call: TRBV27; cdr3_nt: TGTGCCAGCAGTTTAAGGGCCGACAGGGCCACCCAGTACTTC; cdr3_aa: CASSLRADRATQYF
j_call: TRBJ2-1; clone_size: NA; d_call: NA; v_call: TRBV15; cdr3_nt: TGTGCCACCAGCAGAGAGGCGGTGGGCTACAATGAGCAGTTCTTC; cdr3_aa: CATSREAVGYNEQFF
j_call: TRBJ2-6; clone_size: NA; d_call: NA; v_call: TRBV21-1; cdr3_nt: TGTGCCAGCAGCAACCTCCGGGACAGGGGGCCGCCTGGGGCCAACGTCCTGACTTTC; cdr3_aa: CASSNLRDRGPPGANVLTF
j_call: TRBJ2-2; clone_size: NA; d_call: NA; v_call: TRBV29-1; cdr3_nt: TGCAGCGTTGTGGGGACTTTAAACACCGGGGAGCTGTTTTTT; cdr3_aa: CSVVGTLNTGELFF
j_call: TRBJ1-2; clone_size: NA; d_call: NA; v_call: TRBV7-9; cdr3_nt: TGTGCCAGCAGCTTAGAATCCGCGCGGAACTATGGCTACACCTTC; cdr3_aa: CASSLESARNYGYTF
j_call: TRBJ1-1; clone_size: once; d_call: NA; v_call: TRBV28; cdr3_nt: TGTGCCAGCACCTCAGGTGGACACCCGAACACTGAAGCTTTCTTT; cdr3_aa: CASTSGGHPNTEAFF
j_call: TRBJ2-2; clone_size: NA; d_call: TRBD1; v_call: TRBV6-4; cdr3_nt: TGTGCCAGCAGTGAAGGACAGGGCCGGGAGCTGTTTTTT; cdr3_aa: CASSEGQGRELFF
j_call: TRBJ2-5; clone_size: NA; d_call: TRBD2; v_call: TRBV5-4; cdr3_nt: TGTGCCAGCAGCCAGGGACTAGCGGGAGATCTGGGAGAGACCCAGTACTTC; cdr3_aa: CASSQGLAGDLGETQYF
j_call: TRBJ1-1; clone_size: NA; d_call: NA; v_call: TRBV2; cdr3_nt: TGTGCCAGCAAGAGGGGGGCTGGGAACACTGAAGCTTTCTTT; cdr3_aa: CASKRGAGNTEAFF
j_call: TRBJ1-1; clone_size: NA; d_call: TRBD1; v_call: TRBV5-1; cdr3_nt: TGCGCCAGCAGCTTGCCCGACAGGGTAAACACTGAAGCTTTCTTT; cdr3_aa: CASSLPDRVNTEAFF
j_call: TRBJ2-5; clone_size: NA; d_call: TRBD2; v_call: TRBV4-1; cdr3_nt: TGCGCCAGCAGCCAAGTGTTTGCGGGGGGGCCCCAAGAGACCCAGTACTTC; cdr3_aa: CASSQVFAGGPQETQYF
j_call: TRBJ2-5; clone_size: NA; d_call: TRBD1; v_call: TRBV5-1; cdr3_nt: TGCGCCAGCAGCTCAGGACAGGCACAAGAGACCCAGTACTTC; cdr3_aa: CASSSGQAQETQYF
j_call: TRBJ1-2; clone_size: NA; d_call: NA; v_call: TRBV28; cdr3_nt: TGTGCCAGCAGTTTAAGGGAGGGATATGGCTACACCTTC; cdr3_aa: CASSLREGYGYTF
j_call: TRBJ2-5; clone_size: NA; d_call: TRBD1; v_call: TRBV10-3; cdr3_nt: TGTGCCATCAGTGAGTCGAGGACAGGGAAACAGACCCAGTACTTC; cdr3_aa: CAISESRTGKQTQYF
j_call: TRBJ2-4; clone_size: NA; d_call: NA; v_call: TRBV28; cdr3_nt: TGTGCCAGCAGTTTATTAGGTCGCACCCTAGTAGCCAAAAACATTCAGTACTTC; cdr3_aa: CASSLLGRTLVAKNIQYF
j_call: TRBJ2-1; clone_size: once; d_call: TRBD2; v_call: TRBV6-4; cdr3_nt: TGTGCCAGCAGGGCAGCGGGAGGGTTGGCCAATGAGCAGTTCTTC; cdr3_aa: CASRAAGGLANEQFF
j_call: TRBJ2-3; clone_size: NA; d_call: TRBD2; v_call: TRBV11-3; cdr3_nt: TGTGCCAGCAGCCCGGGGCTAGCGGGGGGAGCAGATACGCAGTATTTT; cdr3_aa: CASSPGLAGGADTQYF
j_call: TRBJ2-3; clone_size: NA; d_call: NA; v_call: TRBV7-9; cdr3_nt: TGTGCCAGCAGCTTAGTGGGTGCAGATACGCAGTATTTT; cdr3_aa: CASSLVGADTQYF
j_call: TRBJ2-7; clone_size: NA; d_call: TRBD2; v_call: TRBV6-6; cdr3_nt: TGTGCCAGCAGCAGAGCTAGCGGGAGCTACGAGCAGTACTTC; cdr3_aa: CASSRASGSYEQYF
j_call: TRBJ2-2; clone_size: few; d_call: NA; v_call: TRBV6-1; cdr3_nt: TGTGCCAGCAGTGAAGGGAGAACCGGGGAGCTGTTTTTT; cdr3_aa: CASSEGRTGELFF
j_call: TRBJ2-1; clone_size: NA; d_call: NA; v_call: TRBV4-1; cdr3_nt: TGCGCCAGCAGCCAAGTGGGGGAAGGGACCAATGAGCAGTTCTTC; cdr3_aa: CASSQVGEGTNEQFF
j_call: TRBJ1-2; clone_size: NA; d_call: NA; v_call: TRBV11-2; cdr3_nt: TGTGCCAGCAGCTTAGACGAACCGGGACGACTTAGCTATGGCTACACCTTC; cdr3_aa: CASSLDEPGRLSYGYTF
j_call: TRBJ2-7; clone_size: medium-sized; d_call: NA; v_call: TRBV6-1; cdr3_nt: TGTGCCAGCAGTGAAGGAACAGACTCCTACGAGCAGTACTTC; cdr3_aa: CASSEGTDSYEQYF
j_call: TRBJ2-3; clone_size: NA; d_call: TRBD2; v_call: TRBV11-2; cdr3_nt: TGTGCCAGTAAACTAGCGGGAGGATTCACAGATACGCAGTATTTT; cdr3_aa: CASKLAGGFTDTQYF
j_call: TRBJ2-7; clone_size: NA; d_call: NA; v_call: TRBV7-6; cdr3_nt: TGTGCCAGCAGCCTCGACCAATACGAGCAGTACTTC; cdr3_aa: CASSLDQYEQYF
j_call: TRBJ2-3; clone_size: NA; d_call: TRBD2; v_call: TRBV7-3; cdr3_nt: TGTGCCAGCAGCTTAACGATTCCAGCGGGAGTAAAAGATACGCAGTATTTT; cdr3_aa: CASSLTIPAGVKDTQYF
j_call: TRBJ1-5; clone_size: once; d_call: TRBD1; v_call: TRBV6-1; cdr3_nt: TGTGCCAGCAGTGAAGTGACAGGGTCGCAGCCCCAGCATTTT; cdr3_aa: CASSEVTGSQPQHF
j_call: TRBJ2-2; clone_size: NA; d_call: NA; v_call: TRBV5-4; cdr3_nt: TGTGCCAGCAGCTTGGGAGCTAGCCTCAACACCGGGGAGCTGTTTTTT; cdr3_aa: CASSLGASLNTGELFF
j_call: TRBJ1-1; clone_size: NA; d_call: NA; v_call: TRBV29-1; cdr3_nt: TGCAGCTCCCGGACGGGGCACACTGAAGCTTTCTTT; cdr3_aa: CSSRTGHTEAFF
j_call: TRBJ1-2; clone_size: NA; d_call: NA; v_call: TRBV28; cdr3_nt: TGTGCCAGCAGTTTATTAGGGGACGGCTACACCTTC; cdr3_aa: CASSLLGDGYTF
j_call: TRBJ2-2; clone_size: few; d_call: NA; v_call: TRBV7-3; cdr3_nt: TGTGCCAGCAGCCCTCGCCCGGAGAACACCGGGGAGCTGTTTTTT; cdr3_aa: CASSPRPENTGELFF
j_call: TRBJ2-1; clone_size: NA; d_call: TRBD2; v_call: TRBV7-3; cdr3_nt: TGTGCCAGCAGCTCTGGACTAGCGGACAATGAGCAGTTCTTC; cdr3_aa: CASSSGLADNEQFF
j_call: TRBJ2-7; clone_size: NA; d_call: TRBD1; v_call: TRBV5-1; cdr3_nt: TGCGCCAGCAGCTCCGGGACAGGGAAATCCTACGAGCAGTACTTC; cdr3_aa: CASSSGTGKSYEQYF
j_call: TRBJ1-1; clone_size: NA; d_call: NA; v_call: TRBV5-1; cdr3_nt: TGCGCCAGCAGCTTGGAGCCAGGGATGAACACTGAAGCTTTCTTT; cdr3_aa: CASSLEPGMNTEAFF
j_call: TRBJ2-1; clone_size: NA; d_call: NA; v_call: TRBV19; cdr3_nt: TGTGCCAGTAGTATAGGAGGGGCCGGCTACAATGAGCAGTTCTTC; cdr3_aa: CASSIGGAGYNEQFF
j_call: TRBJ2-1; clone_size: NA; d_call: NA; v_call: TRBV11-2; cdr3_nt: TGTGCCAGCAGCAGCGGACCAATAGGGGATGAGCAGTTCTTC; cdr3_aa: CASSSGPIGDEQFF
j_call: TRBJ2-3; clone_size: few; d_call: NA; v_call: TRBV6-1; cdr3_nt: TGTGCCAGCAGTGACCGGGACATCCGCACAGATACGCAGTATTTT; cdr3_aa: CASSDRDIRTDTQYF
j_call: TRBJ2-1; clone_size: NA; d_call: TRBD2; v_call: TRBV28; cdr3_nt: TGTGCCAGCAGTTTGGCTAGCGGGCAAGACAATGAGCAGTTCTTC; cdr3_aa: CASSLASGQDNEQFF
j_call: TRBJ1-6; clone_size: NA; d_call: TRBD1; v_call: TRBV10-3; cdr3_nt: TGTGCCACCCGACAGGGGCCTAGCTCCTATAATTCACCCCTCCACTTT; cdr3_aa: CATRQGPSSYNSPLHF